This TCR beta chain is drawn from a study of T cells in Graves' hyperthyroidism and ophthalmopathy. Trimming pared 7 bases from V and 2 bases from J, leaving 18 bases between. The CDR3 length is 15 residues. Per the germline V gene, CDR1 is MNHEY and CDR2 is SMNVEV (reference sequence). The hyperthyroidism patients had all been newly diagnosed, and their disease duration was under 2 months. Their ages ranged from 18 to 65 years. The study left out patients who had uncontrolled infection, other autoimmune disease, pregnancy or lactation. The study collected blood at first hyperthyroidism diagnosis, before any ophthalmopathy symptoms arose. Extraction of PBMCs used more than 8.5 ml of fresh peripheral blood. This clonotype was recorded at least ten times. Regions amplified from RNA transcripts were the TCR beta CDR3 regions. The TCR CDR3 first-round RT-PCR relied on the HTBI primer set. TCRdb analysed the multiplex PCR reads with MiXCR anew, one entry per CDR3 protein. The sample lists about 380,000 distinct CDR3 sequences, about 14% occurring once.

This sequence originates from a man aged 25 to 40 with Graves' hyperthyroidism that later progressed to Graves' ophthalmopathy. V usage is TRBV27 and J usage is TRBJ2-7; D not resolved. Sequences were obtained from blood. CDR3 nucleotides: TGTGCCAGCACCCAACATGGTTCACGTACCTACGAGCAGTACTTC. Translation: CASTQHGSRTYEQYF.